The 16 T cell receptor beta chains in this list originate from one sample, sequenced in a study of blood T cell repertoires in COVID-19. Repertoires were generated with immunoSEQ multiplex PCR, while TCRdb's copy carries only in-frame clones and drops some. The table includes about 370,000 clones, more than 80% detected once. Sequencing was performed on peripheral blood. These TCRs come from a woman under 40 with COVID-19, enrolled during active disease.

The rearrangement joins TRBV6-2 or TRBV6-3 to TRBJ2-3; the D gene is possibly TRBD2 (6 bases). The germline CDR1 and CDR2 sequences are MNHEY and SVGEGT. Trimming took off 2 bases at V and 7 bases at J, with 22 bases between the two ends. This CDR3 region has 17 residues. The CDR3, as DNA: TGTGCCAGCAGTTACACAAGCGACGGGAGCGGCTTGTATACGCAGTATTTT. Its translation is CASSYTSDGSGLYTQYF.

The chain couples TRBV10-3 to TRBJ2-1, with TRBD2 identical over 8 bases. Per germline, CDR1 ENHRY and CDR2 SYGVKD. Trimming at V came to 4 bases and at J to 5 bases, leaving 7 bases not matched to a gene. CDR3 length equals 15 residues. CDR3 in DNA: TGTGCCATCAGTGTAACTAGCGGACCAAACAATGAGCAGTTCTTC. It yields the protein CAISVTSGPNNEQFF.

This chain joins TRBV11-3 and TRBJ2-1; 7 bases are a match to TRBD2. Germline V lookup: CDR1 SGHNT, CDR2 YENEEA. This CDR3 is 19 amino acids long. The junction had 17 bases not matched to a gene; V was cut back by 3 bases and J by 3 bases. This CDR3 reads CASSFPVGLADHFYNEQFF. The CDR3, as DNA: TGTGCCAGCAGCTTTCCAGTGGGGCTAGCGGACCACTTCTACAATGAGCAGTTCTTC.

The chain carries TRBV4-2 and TRBJ2-5, with 7 bases fitting TRBD1. V trimming: 4 bases; J trimming: 3 bases; junction bases outside the gene matches: 14. CDR1 and CDR2 from the germline V gene are LGHNA and YNFKEQ. The length of the CDR3 is 17 residues. The chain's CDR3 is CASSLPRGLAGEETQYF. CDR3 DNA sequence: TGTGCCAGCAGCCTCCCCAGGGGGTTGGCCGGGGAAGAGACCCAGTACTTC.

Concerning this clone: Different DNA sequences within this sample yield the same CDR3. The chain recombines TRBV19 with TRBJ2-1; 8 bases agree with TRBD1. The CDR3 loop spans 13 amino acids. Germline V CDR1 and CDR2: LNHDA, SQIVND (reference sequence). Trimming removed 2 bases from V and 6 bases from J; junction bases left unmatched: 0. DNA of the CDR3: TGTGCCAGTAGTATAACAGGGGGCAATGAGCAGTTCTTC. Its translation: CASSITGGNEQFF. Using reference TRBV19 and TRBJ2-1 for the parts outside the CDR3, the full variable domain is DGGITQSPKYLFRKEGQNVTLSCEQNLNHDAMYWYRQDPGQGLRLIYYSQIVNDFQKGDIAEGYSVSREKKESFPLTVTSAQKNPTAFYLCASSITGGNEQFFGPGTRLTVL.

V is TRBV30 and J is TRBJ2-3, with 9 positions matching TRBD1. CDR3 length: 15 residues. CDR1 GTSNPN and CDR2 SVGIG come from the germline V gene (reference sequence). V was pared by 5 bases and J by 2 bases, with 8 bases of the junction left unmatched. CDR3 residues: CAWVEDRGLTDTQYF. DNA of the CDR3: TGTGCCTGGGTTGAGGACAGGGGCCTCACAGATACGCAGTATTTT.

This clone was picked up a small number of times. Different DNA sequences within this sample yield the same CDR3. The chain joins TRBV7-8 to TRBJ2-2; D not certain. Germline CDR1 is SGHVS and CDR2 is FQNEAQ. V was cut by 5 bases and J by 8 bases, with 9 bases left in between. The CDR3 totals 12 residues. Here the CDR3 reads CASSPRAGELFF. Written as DNA, the CDR3 is TGTGCCAGCAGCCCCCGCGCAGGGGAGCTGTTTTTT.

This clone was observed a few times. The rearrangement joins TRBV18 to TRBJ2-2; no reliable D call. This CDR3 is 15 amino acids long. Germline V gene lookup returns CDR1 KGHSH and CDR2 LQKENI. Trimming pared 3 bases from V and 3 bases from J, leaving 11 bases between. Here the CDR3 DNA reads TGTGCCAGCTCACCTGACAATTCCCACACCGGGGAGCTGTTTTTT. It yields the protein CASSPDNSHTGELFF.

The chain links TRBV25-1 to TRBJ2-1, with 7 bases fitting TRBD2. Per the germline V gene, CDR1 is MGHDK and CDR2 is SYGVNS. The CDR3 consists of 13 residues. Germline trimming cut 1 base from V and 10 bases from J; bases unmatched to any gene: 4. This chain's CDR3 is CASSEFGGSEQFF. CDR3 sequence (DNA): TGTGCCAGCAGTGAATTTGGCGGGAGCGAGCAGTTCTTC.

This clone has a single count. The chain recombines TRBV4-1 with TRBJ2-5; TRBD1 aligns across 8 bases. V lost 0 bases to trimming and J lost 5 bases; unmatched junction nucleotides: 8. This CDR3 has 16 amino acids. The germline V gene has CDR1 MGHRA and CDR2 YSYEKL. The CDR3 DNA is TGCGCCAGCAGCCAAGATTCGACAGGGGAGTGGGAGACCCAGTACTTC. Translated, it gives CASSQDSTGEWETQYF.

The chain has TRBV6-4 and TRBJ2-2; 8 nucleotides line up with TRBD2. Germline CDR1 is MRHNA and CDR2 is SNTAGT. Trimming took 5 bases from V and 4 from J; bases not matched to a gene: 6. CDR3 size: 15 residues. The DNA of the CDR3 is TGTGCCAGCAGTCGACTAGCGTCAGGCACCGGGGAGCTGTTTTTT. Translated, it gives CASSRLASGTGELFF.

The rearrangement joins TRBV4-2 to TRBJ2-3; 9 nucleotides line up with TRBD2. This CDR3 contains 16 residues. After removal of 4 bases from V and 2 bases from J, the junction contained 7 bases not matched to a gene. CDR1 and CDR2 from the germline V gene are LGHNA and YNFKEQ. CDR3 DNA sequence: TGTGCCAGCAGCCCGATCATAGCGGGGGACACAGATACGCAGTATTTT. Encoded protein: CASSPIIAGDTDTQYF.

V gene TRBV2 combines with J gene TRBJ1-2; weak D call: TRBD1 (6 bases). Trimming took 5 bases from V and 3 from J, leaving 25 bases between them. There are 18 residues in the CDR3. The germline V gene encodes CDR1 SNHLY and CDR2 FYNNEI. CDR3 coding DNA: TGTGCCAGCAGTCGCACTGGAAATCTACAGGGTTTACACTATGGCTACACCTTC. Protein product: CASSRTGNLQGLHYGYTF. Full variable domain (rest looked up from reference TRBV2 and TRBJ1-2): EPEVTQTPSHQVTQMGQEVILRCVPISNHLYFYWYRQILGQKVEFLVSFYNNEISEKSEIFDDQFSVERPDGSNFTLKIRSTKLEDSAMYFCASSRTGNLQGLHYGYTFGSGTRLTVV.

The CDR3 protein is CASSQESGTDTQYF. The CDR3 DNA reads as TGCGCCAGCAGCCAAGAGTCCGGGACAGATACGCAGTATTTT. This rearrangement joins TRBV4-1 to TRBJ2-3; no clear D gene. The CDR3 contains 14 residues. V lost 0 bases and J 3 bases, leaving 7 bases between the germline ends. Germline-derived CDR1 and CDR2 are MGHRA and YSYEKL.

The V call is TRBV19, the J call TRBJ1-4, with 9 positions matching TRBD1. Germline V gene sequence: CDR1 LNHDA, CDR2 SQIVND (reference sequence). This CDR3 spans 15 amino acids. Unmatched junction bases numbered 12, after V lost 8 bases and J lost 8 bases. CDR3 in amino acids: CASQTGGPPFEKLFF. The CDR3 coding sequence is TGTGCCAGTCAAACAGGGGGCCCGCCTTTCGAAAAACTGTTTTTT.

V and J are TRBV7-6 and TRBJ2-1, with 11 bases that match TRBD2. This CDR3 has 17 residues. Germline V CDR1 and CDR2: SGHVS, FNYEAQ. Germline trimming cut 1 base from V and 4 bases from J; bases unmatched to any gene: 6. The CDR3 loop is CASSLDSGGARYNEQFF. DNA for the CDR3: TGTGCCAGCAGCTTAGATAGCGGGGGGGCCCGTTACAATGAGCAGTTCTTC.